The entry that follows covers one T cell receptor beta chain sequence. This clonotype came up a few times. Its antigen remains unidentified. Nothing much larger sits one base from this clone, and base qualities are not available. Reading the germline V gene gives CDR1 SGHRS and CDR2 YFSETQ. The CDR3 has 16 amino acids, counting the end cysteine and phenylalanine. The kept DNA is CDR3 alone, 48 bases in frame from the first base. V ends up 4 bases short and J 4 bases short, with an unmatched junction base count of 10. This sample was taken from a study of tumor and adjacent non-tumor tissue in lung cancer (dated by TCRdb to between 2017 and 2018). About the investigation overall: The cohort included more than 9 adenocarcinoma, a couple of squamous cell carcinoma and 1 small cell lung cancer patients. The study compared bulk TCRbeta repertoires between lung tumor tissue and matched distant non-tumor lung tissue from approximately 14 lung cancer patients. Among the roughly 15 patients, ages ranged from roughly 30 to 76 years, some ten were men and 5 were women, and disease was TNM stage I to III. TCRbeta CDR3 sequencing was performed on a few dozen paired specimens, with one tumor sample and one normal lung sample collected per patient. A total of roughly 130,000,000 productive TCRbeta reads were generated by sequencing, corresponding to an average of roughly 4 million reads per sample.

RNA was extracted from bulk unsorted tissue and checked for quality with a NanoDrop ND-1000 and an Agilent 2100. Normal lung samples were distant non-tumor tissue taken more than 3 cm from the tumor edge. The donors were newly diagnosed lung cancer patients admitted for thoracic surgery in China from August to November 2014 who had not received prior chemotherapy. Patients who had received previous radiotherapy or chemotherapy, or who had another concurrent cancer, were excluded from the study. Pieces of surgical tissue measuring roughly 1-2.1 cm3 were kept in RNAlater solution and stored at -80 degrees C until use. Broad study findings and their caveats: The sequencing platform is not named in the methods, and unique molecular identifiers are not mentioned. Because peripheral blood was not sequenced, blood TCRbeta repertoires in the lung cancer patients of the study were not examined. Only about 15 patients were in the cohort, and the authors stated that larger samples and more detailed clinical data are needed. The top 100 clones made up a significantly larger cumulative share of the repertoire in normal lung than in tumor tissue. Tumor tissue showed significantly greater TCR diversity (inverse Simpson) than normal lung tissue (roughly 430 vs 170, P = 0.0075, Mann-Whitney U test). TCR diversity was significantly higher in younger patients, and greater tumor TCR diversity was associated with shorter overall survival and shorter disease-free survival.

Libraries came from multiplex PCR. Sequencing relied on an Illumina HiSeq 2500. Following protocols modified from ARM-PCR, the researchers constructed TCRbeta libraries through three rounds of nested PCR with primers (Table S4). Before sequencing, PCR products of 200-500 bp were excised from the gel and purified with the QIAquick gel extraction kit. In the source study's methods: Reads were cleaned with Trimmomatic, merged with FLASH into complete CDR3 sequences, and assigned to V(D)J germline segments with MiTCR. Clonal diversity was computed as the inverse Simpson's index with VDJtools. Productive reads were defined as in-frame sequences without a premature stop codon. TCRdb ran its own pipeline on the public reads, namely fastp trimming at Q25 and MiXCR clone calling, and kept in-frame beta chains. Merged by CDR3 protein, the rows form single entries marked with the most common genes and DNA. TCRdb assigned the V and J calls; the authors' analysis was not used. The sample yields 90,000 to 110,000 distinct CDR3 sequences; about 61% were counted once. Roughly 19% of the sample goes to the ten largest clones.

The sequence was obtained from a man between 60 and 70 years old with non-small cell lung cancer. This chain is built from TRBV5-1 and TRBJ2-3; 9 junctional bases match TRBD2. Source material: distant non-tumor lung tissue. The CDR3: CASSMGLAGGPDTQYF. In nucleotides, the sequence is TGCGCCAGCAGCATGGGACTAGCAGGGGGTCCAGATACGCAGTATTTT.